This T cell receptor (beta chain) was identified in a study of CD8 T cells in Susac syndrome. An amount of RNA that ranged from 0.5 to 1 ug was reverse transcribed with random hexamers. TCRdb passed the immunoSEQ multiplex PCR reads through MiXCR, listing each CDR3 protein once. The sample consists of a few hundred thousand distinct CDR3 sequences, approximately 90% of them appearing once. V was clipped by 7 bases and J by 6 bases, with 18 bases between them. The germline V gene has CDR1 LNHDA and CDR2 SQIVND (reference sequence). The CDR3 totals 14 residues. Sequencing of TCR beta was performed on blood CD8+ T cells and on blood CD4+ T cells.

The rearrangement links TRBV19 to TRBJ1-1; D might be TRBD1 (5 bases). The origin of this receptor is a human donor with multiple sclerosis. What was sequenced was CD4+ T cells from PBMCs. In nucleotides, the CDR3 is TGTGCCAGTACCCAAGGAGAAGGGGACCCTGAAGCTTTCTTT. It yields the protein CASTQGEGDPEAFF.